The 20 T cell receptor beta chains listed next were all sequenced from one sample in a study of PD-1 blockade in mismatch repair-deficient tumors. The repertoire was sequenced with immunoSEQ multiplex PCR; TCRdb's copy has only in-frame clones and lacks some. The sample contains roughly 130,000 clones, about nine tenths of which appear only once. Here the sequenced sample was peripheral blood, taken approximately 73 weeks after starting pembrolizumab. These receptors were obtained from an adult with mismatch repair-deficient cancer.

The gene calls are TRBV10-3 and TRBJ1-3; possibly TRBD1 for D (5 bases). The CDR3 extends over 14 amino acids. V dropped 6 bases and J dropped 1 base, with 10 bases sitting between them. Germline CDR1 and CDR2: ENHRY and SYGVKD. The CDR3 bases are TGTGCCATCAGCGTAGACAGTTCTGGAAACACCATATATTTT. This encodes CAISVDSSGNTIYF.

The chain combines TRBV7-8 with TRBJ2-1; TRBD1 agrees at 9 bases. With V trimmed by 1 base and J by 4 bases, 5 bases remained unmatched. This CDR3 contains 16 residues. Germline V gene lookup returns CDR1 SGHVS and CDR2 FQNEAQ. The CDR3 DNA sequence: TGTGCCAGCAGCTTAGTAGGACAGGGGCTTTACAATGAGCAGTTCTTC. This translates into CASSLVGQGLYNEQFF.

J is TRBJ2-2 and V is TRBV7-2; weak D call: TRBD2 (8 bases). The CDR3 is made up of 16 amino acids. V was pared by 2 bases and J by 6 bases, with 16 bases between. In germline, CDR1 is SGHTA, CDR2 FQGNSA. The CDR3 DNA sequence: TGTGCCAGCAGCTTAACTAGCGGAACAGGGGCCGGGGAGCTGTTTTTT. Its protein product is CASSLTSGTGAGELFF.

V usage is TRBV10-3 and J usage is TRBJ1-1, with D tentatively TRBD1 (5 bases). The CDR3 length is 14 residues. Germline V gene data show CDR1 as ENHRY and CDR2 as SYGVKD. Trimming removed 0 bases at V and 5 bases at J, with 10 bases between. CDR3 loop: CAISESRARTEAFF. Written as DNA, the CDR3 is TGTGCCATCAGTGAGTCCAGGGCGCGGACTGAAGCTTTCTTT.

The CDR3 sequence is CSVEDRTGLNEQYF. The DNA for the CDR3 is TGCAGCGTTGAAGATCGGACAGGGCTAAACGAGCAGTACTTC. The gene calls are TRBV29-1 and TRBJ2-7, with 8 bases lining up with TRBD1. Germline V gives CDR1 SQVTM, CDR2 ANQGSEA. This CDR3 region has 14 residues. V gave up 0 bases and J gave up 5 bases; unmatched junction bases: 6.

This chain connects TRBV6-5 to TRBJ2-7; the match to TRBD2 covers 7 bases. The CDR3 is 14 residues long. The germline V gene encodes CDR1 MNHEY and CDR2 SVGAGI. V lost 6 bases, J lost 3 bases, and 8 bases stayed unmatched. The CDR3 protein is CASSLGLGNYEQYF. The DNA of the CDR3 is TGTGCCAGCAGCCTCGGACTAGGGAACTACGAGCAGTACTTC.

The V and J genes are TRBV6-6 and TRBJ1-4, with D possibly matching TRBD1 (5 bases). This CDR3 is built from 11 residues. Per germline, CDR1 MNHNY and CDR2 SVGAGI (reference sequence). The V and J ends lost 5 bases and 16 bases respectively, with 14 bases between them. The CDR3 DNA follows: TGTGCCAGCAGTGAATTAGGGACTTCGTTTTTT. Translating gives CASSELGTSFF.

CDR3 coding DNA: TGTGCCAGCAGCTTAGGAGGGGCCTCCTACAATGAGCAGTTCTTC. Its translation is CASSLGGASYNEQFF. J is TRBJ2-1 and V is TRBV11-2; D may match TRBD1 or TRBD2 (5 bases each). V lost 1 base to trimming and J lost 0 bases, with 7 bases between them. The CDR3 runs to 15 residues. Germline values: CDR1 SGHAT, CDR2 FQNNGV.

The chain combines TRBV11-1 with TRBJ2-7, with a possible D match to TRBD1 (5 bases). Deletions cut 3 bases from V and 1 base from J, with 7 bases between. CDR1 is SGHAT, CDR2 FQDESV, per germline (reference sequence). The CDR3 length is 13 residues. Written as DNA, the CDR3 is TGTGCCAGCAGCTTGGACACTTCCTACGAGCAGTACTTC. Protein product: CASSLDTSYEQYF.

V usage is TRBV10-3 and J usage is TRBJ2-7; 13 nucleotides agree with TRBD2. The V gene's germline CDR1 is ENHRY and CDR2 SYGVKD. This CDR3 region has 15 residues. V dropped 3 bases and J dropped 2; count of bases not matched to a gene: 1. DNA of the CDR3: TGTGCCATCAGTGATACTAGCGGGAGGGCCTACGAGCAGTACTTC. This encodes CAISDTSGRAYEQYF.

V and J are TRBV29-1 and TRBJ2-5; 7 bases line up with TRBD2. CDR3 length: 14 amino acids. J gave up 2 bases and V 4 bases, and 7 bases lay outside the gene matches. Germline V gives CDR1 SQVTM, CDR2 ANQGSEA. CDR3 residues: CSVGSGRGQETQYF. The CDR3 coding sequence is TGCAGCGTTGGGTCCGGGCGGGGGCAAGAGACCCAGTACTTC.

The chain has TRBV6-1 and TRBJ2-7; the D call may be TRBD1 or TRBD2 (6 bases each). In germline, CDR1 is MNHNS, CDR2 SASEGT. V shed 0 bases and J shed 2 bases, with 11 bases lying between them. The CDR3 covers 15 residues. CDR3 DNA sequence: TGTGCCAGCAGTGAAGCGGAGGGACAACCCTACGAGCAGTACTTC. Protein product: CASSEAEGQPYEQYF.

This chain uses TRBV7-2 with TRBJ2-4; D not certain. Trimming removed 4 bases at V and 7 bases at J, with 8 bases between. There are 12 residues in the CDR3. Per germline, CDR1 SGHTA and CDR2 FQGNSA. CDR3 residues: CASSSTSNIQYF. Written as DNA, the CDR3 is TGTGCCAGCAGCTCCACATCTAACATTCAGTACTTC.

The genes are TRBV5-6 and TRBJ1-1; D not resolved. V was shortened by 1 base and J by 2 bases, with 15 bases between the two germline ends. The CDR3 has 16 residues. Germline V gives CDR1 SGHDT, CDR2 YYEEEE. Here the CDR3 reads CASSLFYQETNTEAFF. The DNA of the CDR3 is TGTGCCAGCAGCTTGTTCTATCAGGAGACTAACACTGAAGCTTTCTTT.

V gene TRBV6-1 combines with J gene TRBJ2-7; perhaps TRBD1 as D (5 bases). CDR3 length: 13 residues. Trimming shortened V by 7 bases and J by 4 bases, and 14 bases separated the two germline ends. The V gene's germline CDR1 is MNHNS and CDR2 SASEGT. CDR3 sequence: CASTLTGTYEQYF. CDR3 DNA sequence: TGTGCCAGCACCTTAACAGGAACTTACGAGCAGTACTTC.

V is TRBV7-6 and J is TRBJ2-7, with 14 bases matching TRBD2. This CDR3 comprises 17 residues. Germline V lookup: CDR1 SGHVS, CDR2 FNYEAQ. With V trimmed by 5 bases and J by 4 bases, 10 bases remained unmatched. The CDR3 DNA follows: TGTGCCAGCAGCCCGGGACTAGCGGGAGCAAGGTTGTACGAGCAGTACTTC. Protein sequence: CASSPGLAGARLYEQYF.

The chain links TRBV6-5 to TRBJ2-7; D is tentatively TRBD1 or TRBD2 (5 bases each). The CDR3 sequence is 16 residues long. Trimming shortened V by 0 bases and J by 2 bases, and 14 bases separated the two germline ends. Germline V gives CDR1 MNHEY, CDR2 SVGAGI. In DNA form, the CDR3 reads TGTGCCAGCAGTTACTCGAGAGGGGACGCCACCTACGAGCAGTACTTC. Protein sequence: CASSYSRGDATYEQYF.

This chain links TRBV27 with TRBJ2-6, with a possible D match to TRBD1 (6 bases). The CDR3 runs 19 residues. Per germline, CDR1 MNHEY and CDR2 SMNVEV (reference sequence). V was clipped by 10 bases and J by 0 bases, with 25 bases between them. The chain's CDR3 is CATRITGPENLSGANVLTF. The CDR3 DNA is TGTGCCACCCGGATAACAGGGCCCGAAAATCTCTCTGGGGCCAACGTCCTGACTTTC.

The CDR3 reads CASSRDPEETQYF. The CDR3 DNA sequence: TGTGCCAGCAGCCGGGACCCGGAGGAGACCCAGTACTTC. The V gene is TRBV7-6, the J gene TRBJ2-5; D tentatively fits TRBD1 or TRBD2 (5 bases each). The germline gives CDR1 SGHVS, CDR2 FNYEAQ. V lost 5 bases and J lost 5, with 12 bases in between. The CDR3 sequence is 13 residues long.

This chain joins TRBV19 and TRBJ2-5; D could derive from TRBD1 or TRBD2 (5 bases each). The germline V and J ends were trimmed by 1 base and 5 bases, with 11 bases remaining between them. The length of the CDR3 is 14 residues. The germline gives CDR1 LNHDA, CDR2 SQIVND (reference sequence). The CDR3 loop is CASSIGGLVETQYF. For the CDR3, the DNA is TGTGCCAGTAGTATAGGGGGGTTGGTCGAGACCCAGTACTTC.